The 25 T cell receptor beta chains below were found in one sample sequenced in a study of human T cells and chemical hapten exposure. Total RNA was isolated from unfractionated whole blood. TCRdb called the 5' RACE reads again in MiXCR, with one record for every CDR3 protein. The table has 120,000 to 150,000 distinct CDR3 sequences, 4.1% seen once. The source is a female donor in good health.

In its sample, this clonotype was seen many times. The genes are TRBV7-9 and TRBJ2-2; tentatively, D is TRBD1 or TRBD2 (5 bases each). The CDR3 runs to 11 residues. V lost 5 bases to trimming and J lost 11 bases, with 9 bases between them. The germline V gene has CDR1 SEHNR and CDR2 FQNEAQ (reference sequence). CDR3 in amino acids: CASSHGDELFF. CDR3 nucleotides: TGTGCCAGCAGCCACGGGGACGAGCTGTTTTTT.

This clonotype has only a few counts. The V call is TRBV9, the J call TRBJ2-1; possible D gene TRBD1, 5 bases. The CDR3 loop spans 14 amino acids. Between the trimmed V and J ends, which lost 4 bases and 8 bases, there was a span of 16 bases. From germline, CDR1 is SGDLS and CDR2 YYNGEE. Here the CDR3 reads CASSPEGRVDEQFF. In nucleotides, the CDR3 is TGTGCCAGCAGCCCAGAAGGCAGGGTTGATGAGCAGTTCTTC.

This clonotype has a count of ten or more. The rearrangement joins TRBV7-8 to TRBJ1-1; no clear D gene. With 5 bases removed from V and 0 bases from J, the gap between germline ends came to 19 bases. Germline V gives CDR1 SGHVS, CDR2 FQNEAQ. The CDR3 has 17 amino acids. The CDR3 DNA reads TGTGCCAGCAGCACCCCGGACCGTATCTCAATGAACACTGAAGCTTTCTTT. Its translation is CASSTPDRISMNTEAFF.

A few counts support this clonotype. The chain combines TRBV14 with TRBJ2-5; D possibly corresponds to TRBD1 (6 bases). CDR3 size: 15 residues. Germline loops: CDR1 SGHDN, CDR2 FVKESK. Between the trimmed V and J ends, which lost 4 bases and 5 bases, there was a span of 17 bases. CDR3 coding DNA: TGTGCCAGCAGCCGAGGGACATTTGGTACGGAGACCCAGTACTTC. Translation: CASSRGTFGTETQYF.

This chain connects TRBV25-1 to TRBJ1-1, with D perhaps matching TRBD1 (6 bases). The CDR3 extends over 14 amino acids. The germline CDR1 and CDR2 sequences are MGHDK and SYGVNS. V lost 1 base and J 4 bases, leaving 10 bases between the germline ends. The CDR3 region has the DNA TGTGCCAGCAGTGAATTCGTGGGGGCCACTGAAGCTTTCTTT. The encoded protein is CASSEFVGATEAFF.

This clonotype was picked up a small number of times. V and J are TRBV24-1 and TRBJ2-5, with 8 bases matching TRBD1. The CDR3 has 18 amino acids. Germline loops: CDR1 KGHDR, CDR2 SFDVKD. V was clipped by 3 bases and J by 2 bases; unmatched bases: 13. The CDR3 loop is CATSDRPITGGGQETQYF. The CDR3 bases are TGTGCCACCAGTGATCGACCGATTACAGGGGGTGGTCAAGAGACCCAGTACTTC.

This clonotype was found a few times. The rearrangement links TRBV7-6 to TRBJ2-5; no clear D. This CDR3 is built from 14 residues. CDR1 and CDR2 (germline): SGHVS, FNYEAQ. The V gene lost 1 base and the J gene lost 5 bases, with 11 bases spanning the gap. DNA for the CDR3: TGTGCCAGCAGCTTAGGAGGTCTAGTCGAGACCCAGTACTTC. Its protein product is CASSLGGLVETQYF. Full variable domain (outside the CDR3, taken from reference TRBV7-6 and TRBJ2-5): GAGVSQSPRYKVTKRGQDVALRCDPISGHVSLYWYRQALGQGPEFLTYFNYEAQQDKSGLPNDRFSAERPEGSISTLTIQRTEQRDSAMYRCASSLGGLVETQYFGPGTRLLVL.

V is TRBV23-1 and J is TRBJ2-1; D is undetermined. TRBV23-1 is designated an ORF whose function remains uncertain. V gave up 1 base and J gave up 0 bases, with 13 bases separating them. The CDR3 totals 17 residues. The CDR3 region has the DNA TGCGCCAGCAGTCAATTTAGGCGGTTAAGCTCCTACAATGAGCAGTTCTTC. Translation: CASSQFRRLSSYNEQFF.

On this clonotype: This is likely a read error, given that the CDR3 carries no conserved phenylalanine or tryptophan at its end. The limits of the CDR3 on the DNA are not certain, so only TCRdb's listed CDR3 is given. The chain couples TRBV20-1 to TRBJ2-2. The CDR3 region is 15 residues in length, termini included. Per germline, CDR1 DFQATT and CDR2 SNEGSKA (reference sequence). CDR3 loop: CSARDSVGFTGELVG.

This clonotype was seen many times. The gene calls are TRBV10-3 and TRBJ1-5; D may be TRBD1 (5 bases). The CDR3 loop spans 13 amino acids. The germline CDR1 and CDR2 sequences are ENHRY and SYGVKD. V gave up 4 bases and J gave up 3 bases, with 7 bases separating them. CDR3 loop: CAISAGLNQPQHF. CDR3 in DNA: TGTGCCATCAGTGCGGGGCTCAATCAGCCCCAGCATTTT.

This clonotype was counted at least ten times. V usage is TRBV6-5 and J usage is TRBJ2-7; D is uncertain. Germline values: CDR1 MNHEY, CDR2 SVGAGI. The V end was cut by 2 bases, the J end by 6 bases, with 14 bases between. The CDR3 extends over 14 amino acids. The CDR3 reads CASSYTDSVGEQYF. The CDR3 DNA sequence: TGTGCCAGCAGTTACACCGACTCTGTTGGCGAGCAGTACTTC.

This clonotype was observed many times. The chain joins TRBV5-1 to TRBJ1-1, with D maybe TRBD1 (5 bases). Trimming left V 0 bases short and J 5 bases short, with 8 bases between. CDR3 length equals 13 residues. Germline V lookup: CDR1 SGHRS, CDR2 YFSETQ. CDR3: CASSLAGRTEAFF. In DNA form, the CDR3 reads TGCGCCAGCAGCTTGGCAGGGAGGACTGAAGCTTTCTTT.

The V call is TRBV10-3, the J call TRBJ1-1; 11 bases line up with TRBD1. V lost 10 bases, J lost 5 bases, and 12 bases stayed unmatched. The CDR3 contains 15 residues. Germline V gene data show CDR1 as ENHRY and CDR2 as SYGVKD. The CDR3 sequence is CATGQGGNGKTEAFF. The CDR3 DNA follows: TGTGCCACGGGACAGGGGGGGAACGGAAAGACTGAAGCTTTCTTT.

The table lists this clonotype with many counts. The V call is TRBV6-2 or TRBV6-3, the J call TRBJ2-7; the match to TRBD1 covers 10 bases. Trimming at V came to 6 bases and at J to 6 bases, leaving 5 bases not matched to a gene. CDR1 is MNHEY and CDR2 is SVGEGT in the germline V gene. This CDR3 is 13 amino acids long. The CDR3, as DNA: TGTGCCAGCAGGTCCGGGACAGGGGTCGAGCAGTACTTC. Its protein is CASRSGTGVEQYF.

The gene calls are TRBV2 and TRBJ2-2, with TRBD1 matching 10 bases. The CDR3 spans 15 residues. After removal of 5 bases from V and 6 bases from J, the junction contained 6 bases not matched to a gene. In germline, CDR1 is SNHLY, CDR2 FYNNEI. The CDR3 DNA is TGTGCCAGCAGTTTCCTTGGACAGGGGGCCGGGGAGCTGTTTTTT. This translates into CASSFLGQGAGELFF.

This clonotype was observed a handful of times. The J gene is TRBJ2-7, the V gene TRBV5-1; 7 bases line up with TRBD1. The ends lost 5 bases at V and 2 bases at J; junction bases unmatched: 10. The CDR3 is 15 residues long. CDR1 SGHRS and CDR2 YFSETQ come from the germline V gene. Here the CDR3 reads CASSPTGAGPYEQYF. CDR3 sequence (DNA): TGCGCCAGCAGTCCAACAGGGGCAGGGCCCTACGAGCAGTACTTC.

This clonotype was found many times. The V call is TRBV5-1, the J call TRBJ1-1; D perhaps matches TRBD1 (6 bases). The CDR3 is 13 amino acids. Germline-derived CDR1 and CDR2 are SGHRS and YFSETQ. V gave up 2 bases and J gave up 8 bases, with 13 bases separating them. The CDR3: CASSLRGESEAFF. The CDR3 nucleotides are TGCGCCAGCAGCTTAAGGGGGGAATCAGAAGCTTTCTTT.

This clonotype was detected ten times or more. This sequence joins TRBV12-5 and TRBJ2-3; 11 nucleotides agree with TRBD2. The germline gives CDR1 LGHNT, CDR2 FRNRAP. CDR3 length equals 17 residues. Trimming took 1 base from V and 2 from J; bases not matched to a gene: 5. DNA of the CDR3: TGTGCTAGTGGTTTGGGACTAGCGGGGATATCCACAGATACGCAGTATTTT. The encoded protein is CASGLGLAGISTDTQYF.

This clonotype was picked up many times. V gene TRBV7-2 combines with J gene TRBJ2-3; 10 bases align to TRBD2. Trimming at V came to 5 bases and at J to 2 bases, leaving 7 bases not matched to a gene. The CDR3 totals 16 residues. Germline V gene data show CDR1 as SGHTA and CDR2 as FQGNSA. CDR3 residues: CASSLPLAGTTDTQYF. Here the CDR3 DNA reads TGTGCCAGCAGCCTCCCACTAGCGGGGACCACAGATACGCAGTATTTT. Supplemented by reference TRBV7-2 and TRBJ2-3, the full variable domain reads GAGVSQSPSNKVTEKGKDVELRCDPISGHTALYWYRQSLGQGLEFLIYFQGNSAPDKSGLPSDRFSAERTGGSVSTLTIQRTQQEDSAVYLCASSLPLAGTTDTQYFGPGTRLTVL.

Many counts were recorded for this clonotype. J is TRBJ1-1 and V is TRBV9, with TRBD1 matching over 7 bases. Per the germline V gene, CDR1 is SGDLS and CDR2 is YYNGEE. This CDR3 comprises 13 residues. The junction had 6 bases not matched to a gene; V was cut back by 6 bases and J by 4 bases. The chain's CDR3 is CASNPRGSTEAFF. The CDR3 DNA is TGTGCCAGCAACCCCAGGGGGTCCACTGAAGCTTTCTTT.

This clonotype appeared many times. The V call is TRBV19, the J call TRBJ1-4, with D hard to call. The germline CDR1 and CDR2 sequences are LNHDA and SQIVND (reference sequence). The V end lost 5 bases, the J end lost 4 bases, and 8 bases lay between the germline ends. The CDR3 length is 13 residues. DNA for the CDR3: TGTGCCAGTAGTTTCAGCGGTAATGAAAAACTGTTTTTT. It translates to CASSFSGNEKLFF. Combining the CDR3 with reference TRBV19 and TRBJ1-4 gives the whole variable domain DGGITQSPKYLFRKEGQNVTLSCEQNLNHDAMYWYRQDPGQGLRLIYYSQIVNDFQKGDIAEGYSVSREKKESFPLTVTSAQKNPTAFYLCASSFSGNEKLFFGSGTQLSVL.

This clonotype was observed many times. CDR3 DNA: TGTGCCAGCAGCTTACACCGAGGCCTCTCCTACGAGCAGTACTTC. It encodes CASSLHRGLSYEQYF. This chain joins TRBV12-3 or TRBV12-4 and TRBJ2-7, with D uncertain. The CDR3 covers 15 residues. V lost 6 bases, J lost 0 bases, and 15 bases lay in between.

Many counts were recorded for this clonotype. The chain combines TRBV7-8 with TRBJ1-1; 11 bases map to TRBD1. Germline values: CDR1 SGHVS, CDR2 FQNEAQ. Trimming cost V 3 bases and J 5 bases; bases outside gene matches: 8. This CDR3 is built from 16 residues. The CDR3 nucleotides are TGTGCCAGCAGCTTGGCGGACAGGGGGCGCGGAACTGAAGCTTTCTTT. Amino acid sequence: CASSLADRGRGTEAFF.

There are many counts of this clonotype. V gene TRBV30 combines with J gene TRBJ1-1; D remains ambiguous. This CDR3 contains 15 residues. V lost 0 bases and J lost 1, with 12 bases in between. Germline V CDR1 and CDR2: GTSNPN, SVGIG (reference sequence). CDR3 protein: CAWSVQPNSNTEAFF. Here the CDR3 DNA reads TGTGCCTGGAGTGTGCAGCCGAACTCGAACACTGAAGCTTTCTTT.

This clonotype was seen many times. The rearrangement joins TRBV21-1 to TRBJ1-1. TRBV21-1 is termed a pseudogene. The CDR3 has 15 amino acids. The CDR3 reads CASSKAEGMNTEAFF. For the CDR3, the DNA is TGTGCCAGCAGCAAAGCTGAGGGAATGAACACTGAAGCTTTCTTT.